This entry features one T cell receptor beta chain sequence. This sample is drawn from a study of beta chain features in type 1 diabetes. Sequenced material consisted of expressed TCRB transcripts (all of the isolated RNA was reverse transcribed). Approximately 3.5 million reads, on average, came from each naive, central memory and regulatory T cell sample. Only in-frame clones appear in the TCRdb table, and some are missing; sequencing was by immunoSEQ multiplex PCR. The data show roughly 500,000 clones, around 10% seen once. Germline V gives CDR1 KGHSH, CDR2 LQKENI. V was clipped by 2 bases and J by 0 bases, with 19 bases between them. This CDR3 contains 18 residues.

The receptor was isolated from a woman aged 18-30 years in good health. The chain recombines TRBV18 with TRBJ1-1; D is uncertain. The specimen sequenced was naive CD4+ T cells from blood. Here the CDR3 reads CASSPVISPDGMNTEAFF. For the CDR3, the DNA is TGTGCCAGCTCACCAGTCATCTCGCCTGACGGGATGAACACTGAAGCTTTCTTT.